The 10 T cell receptor beta chains listed next were all sequenced from one sample in a study of graft-versus-host responses after intestinal transplantation. Sequenced by immunoSEQ multiplex PCR; TCRdb stores in-frame clones only, minus some. This table holds roughly 100,000 clones, more than 75% found once. No antigen has been assigned to these receptors. Material: unstimulated CD4+ T cells sorted from spleen or lymph node cells, obtained before intestinal transplant. The receptor source for this set is a human donor who received an intestinal transplant.

The V gene is TRBV6-5, the J gene TRBJ2-5; no clear D. The CDR3 sequence is 14 residues long. With 0 bases removed from V and 2 bases from J, the gap between germline ends came to 7 bases. The germline V gene encodes CDR1 MNHEY and CDR2 SVGAGI. CDR3 coding DNA: TGTGCCAGCAGTTACTCGGCTAGACAAGAGACCCAGTACTTC. This codes for CASSYSARQETQYF.

V and J are TRBV9 and TRBJ2-1; 8 bases fit TRBD2. This CDR3 is built from 17 residues. The J segment lost 5 bases and the V segment lost 0 bases, leaving 10 bases of the junction unmatched. CDR1 is SGDLS and CDR2 is YYNGEE in the germline V gene. The CDR3 DNA reads TGTGCCAGCAGCGTAGCGGGGGGGCTTGGGTTGAACAATGAGCAGTTCTTC. Protein product: CASSVAGGLGLNNEQFF.

The gene calls are TRBV5-1 and TRBJ1-2; 7 bases are a match to TRBD1. The CDR3 has 15 amino acids. Trimming removed 1 base from V and 3 bases from J; junction bases left unmatched: 6. Germline V gene data show CDR1 as SGHRS and CDR2 as YFSETQ. This CDR3 is CASSLTGEGDYGYTF. For the CDR3, the DNA is TGCGCCAGCAGCTTGACAGGGGAAGGCGACTATGGCTACACCTTC. Combining the CDR3 with reference TRBV5-1 and TRBJ1-2 gives the whole variable domain KAGVTQTPRYLIKTRGQQVTLSCSPISGHRSVSWYQQTPGQGLQFLFEYFSETQRNKGNFPGRFSGRQFSNSRSEMNVSTLELGDSALYLCASSLTGEGDYGYTFGSGTRLTVV.

The chain links TRBV10-3 to TRBJ2-1; D unresolved. Germline V gene sequence: CDR1 ENHRY, CDR2 SYGVKD. The CDR3 covers 14 residues. Trimming took 0 bases from V and 7 from J, leaving 10 bases between them. CDR3 DNA: TGTGCCATCAGTGAGTCGATAGTACTGAATGAGCAGTTCTTC. It encodes CAISESIVLNEQFF.

The chain has TRBV7-6 and TRBJ1-3; D unclear. The CDR3 extends over 15 amino acids. Trimming left V 5 bases short and J 1 base short, with 12 bases between. Germline V gene data show CDR1 as SGHVS and CDR2 as FNYEAQ. The CDR3 reads CASSPLLLSGNTIYF. In DNA form, the CDR3 reads TGTGCCAGCAGCCCCCTCCTTTTGTCTGGAAACACCATATATTTT.

This chain's CDR3 is CASSRAGHQGDYGYTF. The CDR3 DNA follows: TGTGCCAGCAGCCGAGCGGGACACCAAGGCGACTATGGCTACACCTTC. J is TRBJ1-2 and V is TRBV4-2; a weak D match, TRBD1 (6 bases). V shed 4 bases and J shed 3 bases, with 18 bases lying between them. The CDR3 covers 16 residues. Germline loops: CDR1 LGHNA, CDR2 YNFKEQ.

This chain links TRBV28 with TRBJ2-1; D gene unclear. Per the germline V gene, CDR1 is MDHEN and CDR2 is SYDVKM. This CDR3 is 14 amino acids long. V shed 7 bases and J shed 4 bases, with 14 bases lying between them. CDR3 protein: CASITDPRYNEQFF. CDR3 DNA sequence: TGTGCCAGCATAACAGACCCAAGGTACAATGAGCAGTTCTTC.

V gene TRBV18 combines with J gene TRBJ1-2, with 7 bases aligning to TRBD1. The length of the CDR3 is 14 residues. V gave up 2 bases and J gave up 6 bases; unmatched junction bases: 6. Germline V gene sequence: CDR1 KGHSH, CDR2 LQKENI. CDR3 residues: CASSPGQAFDGYTF. CDR3 in DNA: TGTGCCAGCTCACCAGGACAGGCGTTTGATGGCTACACCTTC.

The V and J genes are TRBV4-1 and TRBJ2-3; 10 bases map to TRBD2. The CDR3 runs 14 residues. Per germline, CDR1 MGHRA and CDR2 YSYEKL. Germline trimming cut 2 bases from V and 6 bases from J; bases unmatched to any gene: 2. Here the CDR3 DNA reads TGCGCCAGCAGCCAATCACTAGCGGGGGATACGCAGTATTTT. Its translation is CASSQSLAGDTQYF.

V is TRBV28 and J is TRBJ2-7; no clear D. The germline V gene encodes CDR1 MDHEN and CDR2 SYDVKM. There are 11 residues in the CDR3. Trimming left V 1 base short and J 4 bases short, with 2 bases between. Written as DNA, the CDR3 is TGTGCCAGCAGTTTATATTACGAGCAGTACTTC. Protein product: CASSLYYEQYF.